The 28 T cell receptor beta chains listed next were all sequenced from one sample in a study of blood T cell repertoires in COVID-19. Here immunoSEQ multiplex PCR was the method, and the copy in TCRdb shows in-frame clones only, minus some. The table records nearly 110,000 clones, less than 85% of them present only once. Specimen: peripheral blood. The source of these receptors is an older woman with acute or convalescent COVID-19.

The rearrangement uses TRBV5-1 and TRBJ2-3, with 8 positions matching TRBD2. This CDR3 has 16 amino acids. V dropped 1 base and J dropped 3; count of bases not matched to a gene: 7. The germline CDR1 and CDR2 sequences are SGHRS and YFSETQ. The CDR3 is CASSLSGGRTTDTQYF. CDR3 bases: TGCGCCAGCAGCTTGAGTGGCGGGAGGACGACAGATACGCAGTATTTT.

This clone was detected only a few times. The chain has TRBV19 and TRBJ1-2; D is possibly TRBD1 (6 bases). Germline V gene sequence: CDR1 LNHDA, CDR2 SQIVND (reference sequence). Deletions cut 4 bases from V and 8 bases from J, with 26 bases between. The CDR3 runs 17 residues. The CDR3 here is CASSRQEEDKGLAGYTF. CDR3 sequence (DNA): TGTGCCAGTAGTAGACAGGAGGAGGATAAGGGCCTGGCGGGCTACACCTTC.

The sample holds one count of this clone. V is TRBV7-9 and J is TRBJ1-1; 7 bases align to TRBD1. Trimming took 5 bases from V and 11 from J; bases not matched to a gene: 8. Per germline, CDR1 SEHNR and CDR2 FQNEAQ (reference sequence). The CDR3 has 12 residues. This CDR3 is CASSTTGDRAFF. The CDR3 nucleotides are TGTGCCAGCAGCACTACAGGGGATCGGGCTTTCTTT.

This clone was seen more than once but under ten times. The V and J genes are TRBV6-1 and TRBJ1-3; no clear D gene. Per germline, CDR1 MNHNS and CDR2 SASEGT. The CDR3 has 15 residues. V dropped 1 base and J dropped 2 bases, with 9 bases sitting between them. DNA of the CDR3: TGTGCCAGCAGTGAAGGGGCCATTCCTGGAAACACCATATATTTT. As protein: CASSEGAIPGNTIYF.

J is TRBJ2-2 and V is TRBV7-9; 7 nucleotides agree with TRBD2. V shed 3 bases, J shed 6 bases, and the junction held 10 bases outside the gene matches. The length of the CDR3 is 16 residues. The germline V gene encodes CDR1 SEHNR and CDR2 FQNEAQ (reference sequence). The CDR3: CASSFRRGGSSGELFF. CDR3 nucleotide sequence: TGTGCCAGCAGCTTCCGGCGCGGGGGTTCATCCGGGGAGCTGTTTTTT.

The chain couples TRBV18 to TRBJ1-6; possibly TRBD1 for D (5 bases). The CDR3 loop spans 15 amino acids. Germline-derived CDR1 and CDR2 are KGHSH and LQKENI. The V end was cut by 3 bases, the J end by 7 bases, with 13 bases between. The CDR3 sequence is CASSPPGTYNSPLHF. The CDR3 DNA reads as TGTGCCAGCTCACCCCCCGGGACTTACAATTCACCCCTCCACTTT.

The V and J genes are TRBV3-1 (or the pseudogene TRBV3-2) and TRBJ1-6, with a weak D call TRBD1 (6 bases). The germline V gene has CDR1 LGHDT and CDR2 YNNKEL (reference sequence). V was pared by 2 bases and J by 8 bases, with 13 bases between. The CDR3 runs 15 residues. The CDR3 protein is CASSQSRAGDSPLHF. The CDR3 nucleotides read TGTGCCAGCAGCCAAAGTAGGGCAGGGGATTCACCCCTCCACTTT.

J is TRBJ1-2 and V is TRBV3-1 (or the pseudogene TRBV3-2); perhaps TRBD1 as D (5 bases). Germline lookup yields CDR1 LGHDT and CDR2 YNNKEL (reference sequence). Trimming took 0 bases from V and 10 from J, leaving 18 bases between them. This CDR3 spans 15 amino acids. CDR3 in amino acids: CASSQDTTRGGPYTF. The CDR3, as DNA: TGTGCCAGCAGCCAAGATACTACCCGGGGGGGACCCTACACCTTC.

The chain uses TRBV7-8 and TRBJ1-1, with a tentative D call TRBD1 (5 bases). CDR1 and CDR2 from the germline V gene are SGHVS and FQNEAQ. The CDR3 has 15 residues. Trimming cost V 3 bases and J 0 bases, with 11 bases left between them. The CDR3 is CASSFRSDMNTEAFF. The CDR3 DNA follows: TGTGCCAGCAGCTTTCGTTCGGACATGAACACTGAAGCTTTCTTT.

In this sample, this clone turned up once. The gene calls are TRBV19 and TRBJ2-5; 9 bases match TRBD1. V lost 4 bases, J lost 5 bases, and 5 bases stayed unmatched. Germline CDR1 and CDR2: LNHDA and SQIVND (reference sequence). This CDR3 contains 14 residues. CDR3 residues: CASSTGQGSETQYF. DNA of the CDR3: TGTGCCAGTAGTACGGGACAGGGTAGCGAGACCCAGTACTTC. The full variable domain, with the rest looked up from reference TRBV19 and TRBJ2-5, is DGGITQSPKYLFRKEGQNVTLSCEQNLNHDAMYWYRQDPGQGLRLIYYSQIVNDFQKGDIAEGYSVSREKKESFPLTVTSAQKNPTAFYLCASSTGQGSETQYFGPGTRLLVL.

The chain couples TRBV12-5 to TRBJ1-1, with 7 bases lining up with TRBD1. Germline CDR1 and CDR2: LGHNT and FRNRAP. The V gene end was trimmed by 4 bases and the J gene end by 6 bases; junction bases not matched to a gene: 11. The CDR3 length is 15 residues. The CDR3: CASGSTGQAGAEAFF. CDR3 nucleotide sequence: TGTGCTAGTGGTTCTACAGGACAGGCTGGCGCTGAAGCTTTCTTT.

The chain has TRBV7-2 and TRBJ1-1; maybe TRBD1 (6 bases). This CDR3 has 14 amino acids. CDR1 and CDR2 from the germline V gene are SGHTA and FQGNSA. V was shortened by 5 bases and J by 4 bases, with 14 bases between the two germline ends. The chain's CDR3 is CASSPIQGGTEAFF. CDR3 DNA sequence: TGTGCCAGCAGCCCGATACAGGGTGGCACTGAAGCTTTCTTT.

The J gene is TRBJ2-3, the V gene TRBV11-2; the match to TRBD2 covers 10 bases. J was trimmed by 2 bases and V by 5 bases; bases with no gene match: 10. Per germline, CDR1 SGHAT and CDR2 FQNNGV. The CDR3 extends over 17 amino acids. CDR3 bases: TGTGCCAGCAGCCGAGGGGTAGCGGGGGGTGTCACAGATACGCAGTATTTT. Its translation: CASSRGVAGGVTDTQYF. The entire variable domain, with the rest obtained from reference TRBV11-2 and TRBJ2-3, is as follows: EAGVAQSPRYKIIEKRQSVAFWCNPISGHATLYWYQQILGQGPKLLIQFQNNGVVDDSQLPKDRFSAERLKGVDSTLKIQPAKLEDSAVYLCASSRGVAGGVTDTQYFGPGTRLTVL.

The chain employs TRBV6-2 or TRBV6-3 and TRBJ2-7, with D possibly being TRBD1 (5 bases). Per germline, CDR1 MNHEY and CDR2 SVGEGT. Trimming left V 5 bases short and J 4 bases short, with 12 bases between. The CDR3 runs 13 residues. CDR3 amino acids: CASSGAPGYEQYF. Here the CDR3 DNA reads TGTGCCAGCAGTGGGGCCCCTGGGTACGAGCAGTACTTC.

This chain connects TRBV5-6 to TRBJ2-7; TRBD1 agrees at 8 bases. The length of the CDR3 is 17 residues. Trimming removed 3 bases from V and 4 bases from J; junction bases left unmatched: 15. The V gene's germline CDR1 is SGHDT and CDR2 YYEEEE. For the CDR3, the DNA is TGTGCCAGCAGCTCCCTTAGGCGGACAGGGATAAGATACGAGCAGTACTTC. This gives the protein CASSSLRRTGIRYEQYF.

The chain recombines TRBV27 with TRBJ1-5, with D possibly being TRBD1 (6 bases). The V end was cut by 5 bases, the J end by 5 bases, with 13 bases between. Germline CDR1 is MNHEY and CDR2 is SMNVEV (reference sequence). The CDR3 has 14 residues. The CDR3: CASSADRTYQPQHF. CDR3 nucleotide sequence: TGTGCCAGCAGTGCCGACAGGACATATCAGCCCCAGCATTTT.

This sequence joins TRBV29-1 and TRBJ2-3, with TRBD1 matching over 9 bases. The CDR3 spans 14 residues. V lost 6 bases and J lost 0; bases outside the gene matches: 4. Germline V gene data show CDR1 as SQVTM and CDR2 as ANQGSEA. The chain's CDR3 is CSVGGQGSTDTQYF. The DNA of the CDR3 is TGCAGCGTGGGGGGACAGGGTAGCACAGATACGCAGTATTTT.

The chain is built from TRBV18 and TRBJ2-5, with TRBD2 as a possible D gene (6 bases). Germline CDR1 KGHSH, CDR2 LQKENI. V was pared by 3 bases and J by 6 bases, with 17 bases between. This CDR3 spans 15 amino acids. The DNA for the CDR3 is TGTGCCAGCTCACCGAGTGGAGGGGACGCAAAGACCCAGTACTTC. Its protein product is CASSPSGGDAKTQYF.

CDR3 DNA: TGCGCCAGCAGCCAAGATGGGCAAATCTATGGCTACACCTTC. Protein sequence: CASSQDGQIYGYTF. V and J are TRBV4-1 and TRBJ1-2; D is unresolved. This CDR3 is 14 amino acids long. The germline CDR1 and CDR2 sequences are MGHRA and YSYEKL. Trimming took off 0 bases at V and 4 bases at J, with 9 bases between the two ends.

The CDR3 sequence is CASSKGWGGSNQPQHF. In DNA, the CDR3 is TGTGCCAGCAGCAAAGGATGGGGGGGTAGCAATCAGCCCCAGCATTTT. The chain has TRBV21-1 and TRBJ1-5. TRBV21-1 represents a pseudogene. The CDR3 loop spans 16 amino acids.

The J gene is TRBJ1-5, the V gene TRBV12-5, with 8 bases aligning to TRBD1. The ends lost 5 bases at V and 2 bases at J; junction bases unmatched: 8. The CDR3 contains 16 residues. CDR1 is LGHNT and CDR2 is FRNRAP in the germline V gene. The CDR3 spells CASGPKGQGGNQPQHF. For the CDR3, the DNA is TGTGCTAGTGGTCCGAAAGGACAGGGAGGCAATCAGCCCCAGCATTTT.

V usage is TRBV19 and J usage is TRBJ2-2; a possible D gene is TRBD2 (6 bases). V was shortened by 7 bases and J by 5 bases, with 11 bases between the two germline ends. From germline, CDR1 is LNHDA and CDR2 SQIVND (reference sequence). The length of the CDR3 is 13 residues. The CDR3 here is CASIVGGTGELFF. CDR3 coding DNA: TGTGCCAGTATCGTGGGGGGTACCGGGGAGCTGTTTTTT.

This chain's CDR3 is CASNIPRTSSYEQYF. The CDR3 DNA reads TGTGCCAGCAACATTCCTAGGACTAGCTCCTACGAGCAGTACTTC. The V and J genes are TRBV27 and TRBJ2-7; TRBD2 matches 7 bases. The V and J ends lost 7 bases and 0 bases, in that order; junction bases with no gene match: 9. The germline V gene encodes CDR1 MNHEY and CDR2 SMNVEV (reference sequence). The CDR3 length is 15 residues.

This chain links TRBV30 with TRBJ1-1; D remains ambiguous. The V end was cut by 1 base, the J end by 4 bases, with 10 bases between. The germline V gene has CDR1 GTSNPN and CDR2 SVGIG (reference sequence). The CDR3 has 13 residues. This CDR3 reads CAWSALGGTEAFF. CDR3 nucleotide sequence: TGTGCCTGGAGTGCCCTGGGAGGCACTGAAGCTTTCTTT.

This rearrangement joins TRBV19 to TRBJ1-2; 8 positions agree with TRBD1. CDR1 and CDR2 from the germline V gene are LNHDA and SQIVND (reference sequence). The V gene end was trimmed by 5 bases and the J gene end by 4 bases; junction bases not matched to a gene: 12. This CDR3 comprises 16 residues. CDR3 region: CASSPQGQAKFYGYTF. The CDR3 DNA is TGTGCCAGTAGTCCCCAGGGACAGGCGAAATTCTATGGCTACACCTTC.

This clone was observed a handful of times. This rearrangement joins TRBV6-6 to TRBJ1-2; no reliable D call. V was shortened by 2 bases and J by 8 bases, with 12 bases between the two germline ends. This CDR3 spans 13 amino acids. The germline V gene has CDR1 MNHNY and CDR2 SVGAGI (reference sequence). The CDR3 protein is CASSYAGGGGYTF. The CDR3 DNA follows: TGTGCCAGCAGTTACGCGGGAGGAGGGGGCTACACCTTC.

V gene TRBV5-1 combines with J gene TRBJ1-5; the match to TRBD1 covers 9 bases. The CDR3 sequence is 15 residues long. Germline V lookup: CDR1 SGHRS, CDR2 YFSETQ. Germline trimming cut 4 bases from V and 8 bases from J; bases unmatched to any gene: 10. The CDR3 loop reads CASSLNHRGQEPQHF. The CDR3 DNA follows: TGCGCCAGCAGCCTGAACCACAGGGGGCAAGAGCCCCAGCATTTT.

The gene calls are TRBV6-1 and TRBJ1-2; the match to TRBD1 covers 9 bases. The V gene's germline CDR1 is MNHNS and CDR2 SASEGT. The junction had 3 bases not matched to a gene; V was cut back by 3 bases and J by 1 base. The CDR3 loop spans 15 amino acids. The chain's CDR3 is CASSEGQGVNYGYTF. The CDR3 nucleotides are TGTGCCAGCAGTGAGGGACAGGGAGTTAACTATGGCTACACCTTC.